The 12 T cell receptor beta chains reported below all come from one sample, sequenced in a study of metastatic and nonmetastatic thyroid tumors. No treatment had been given to any patient before thyroid surgery. TCRdb reassembled clones from the PCR reads with MiXCR. The sample consists of over 20,000 clones, 12% of them appearing once. The sequenced material came from blood. Receptors originate from a male donor with papillary thyroid cancer or a benign thyroid nodule (not recorded which). Some clones in this sample may be carry-over from other donors' samples.

By its share, this clone is medium-sized. The chain combines TRBV10-2 with TRBJ2-1, with TRBD2 identical over 7 bases. Per the germline V gene, CDR1 is WSHSY and CDR2 is SAAADI. V gave up 6 bases and J gave up 5 bases; unmatched junction bases: 4. CDR3 length: 13 amino acids. The CDR3 coding sequence is TGCGCCAGCAGGCGGGAGCCCCACAATGAGCAGTTCTTC. It codes for CASRREPHNEQFF.

The chain carries TRBV2 and TRBJ1-5; TRBD1 matches at 8 bases. Germline V gene sequence: CDR1 SNHLY, CDR2 FYNNEI. The ends lost 6 bases at V and 2 bases at J; junction bases unmatched: 3. CDR3 length: 14 amino acids. Here the CDR3 DNA reads TGTGCCAGCAGGTCGGGACAGGGCAATCAGCCCCAGCATTTT. Its translation is CASRSGQGNQPQHF.

This clone has a count of ten or more. This sequence joins TRBV27 and TRBJ2-6, with a tentative D call TRBD1 (5 bases). Trimming cost V 5 bases and J 4 bases, with 15 bases left between them. The germline V gene has CDR1 MNHEY and CDR2 SMNVEV (reference sequence). This CDR3 contains 16 residues. CDR3 bases: TGTGCCAGCAGTCCGGACATCGCCCCGGGGGCCAACGTCCTGACTTTC. It codes for CASSPDIAPGANVLTF. The full variable domain, completed using reference TRBV27 and TRBJ2-6, is EAQVTQNPRYLITVTGKKLTVTCSQNMNHEYMSWYRQDPGLGLRQIYYSMNVEVTDKGDVPEGYKVSRKEKRNFPLILESPSPNQTSLYFCASSPDIAPGANVLTFGAGSRLTVL.

This clone came up many times. The genes are TRBV5-6 and TRBJ2-1; D might be TRBD2 (6 bases). The V and J ends lost 4 bases and 0 bases respectively, with 11 bases between them. This CDR3 contains 15 residues. Looked up from germline, CDR1 is SGHDT and CDR2 is YYEEEE. The CDR3 region has the DNA TGTGCCAGCAGCCTTGGGACTTCCTCCTACAATGAGCAGTTCTTC. Protein: CASSLGTSSYNEQFF.

This clone occurred many times. The genes are TRBV15 and TRBJ2-3; the D is unclear. V dropped 2 bases and J dropped 1 base, with 4 bases sitting between them. CDR3 size: 13 residues. Germline CDR1 is LNHNV and CDR2 is YYDKDF (reference sequence). The CDR3 here is CATSRTGTDTQYF. The DNA for the CDR3 is TGTGCCACCAGCAGAACGGGCACAGATACGCAGTATTTT.

This clone was recorded at least ten times. The V call is TRBV20-1, the J call TRBJ1-4; no clear D. From germline, CDR1 is DFQATT and CDR2 SNEGSKA (reference sequence). The V and J ends lost 5 bases and 2 bases respectively, with 15 bases between them. This CDR3 is 15 amino acids long. The CDR3 region has the DNA TGCAGTGCTCATCTCGTCGCGGTCACTAATGAAAAACTGTTTTTT. Translation: CSAHLVAVTNEKLFF.

This clone was observed at least ten times. J is TRBJ2-5 and V is TRBV27; perhaps TRBD1 as D (6 bases). The ends were cut back, 6 bases at V and 0 bases at J, with 11 bases in the middle. This CDR3 comprises 14 residues. Germline lookup yields CDR1 MNHEY and CDR2 SMNVEV (reference sequence). CDR3 sequence reads: CASRNTGYQETQYF. The DNA for the CDR3 is TGTGCCAGCAGAAATACAGGGTACCAAGAGACCCAGTACTTC.

Many counts were recorded for this clone. The chain uses TRBV7-9 and TRBJ2-5, with TRBD2 matching 7 bases. The length of the CDR3 is 15 residues. The germline V gene has CDR1 SEHNR and CDR2 FQNEAQ (reference sequence). V shed 3 bases, J shed 2 bases, and the junction held 6 bases outside the gene matches. DNA of the CDR3: TGTGCCAGCAGCTTTAAGCGGGGCCTACAAGAGACCCAGTACTTC. Translating gives CASSFKRGLQETQYF.

This clone occurred many times. The rearrangement uses TRBV3-1 and TRBJ1-2, with 9 bases matching TRBD1. CDR1 and CDR2 from the germline V gene are LGHDT and YNNKEL (reference sequence). The J segment lost 7 bases and the V segment lost 5 bases, leaving 8 bases of the junction unmatched. The CDR3 contains 14 residues. The CDR3 DNA follows: TGTGCCAGCAGCTCGGGACAGGGAATAGCTGGCTACACCTTC. Translating gives CASSSGQGIAGYTF.

This clone was seen a handful of times. This rearrangement joins TRBV12-3 or TRBV12-4 to TRBJ2-1; 10 bases agree with TRBD2. This CDR3 spans 15 amino acids. The trim removed 5 bases at V and 7 bases at J, leaving 8 bases unmatched. This CDR3 is CASSRSGRQWNEQFF. CDR3 DNA: TGTGCCAGCAGTCGTAGCGGGAGGCAGTGGAATGAGCAGTTCTTC.

This clone was detected ten times or more. The V call is TRBV6-1, the J call TRBJ2-2; D perhaps matches TRBD1 (6 bases). The CDR3 covers 17 residues. Between the trimmed V and J ends, which lost 3 bases and 6 bases, there was a span of 20 bases. Germline V lookup: CDR1 MNHNS, CDR2 SASEGT. The CDR3 sequence is CASSDRKDSKNPGELFF. In DNA form, the CDR3 reads TGTGCCAGCAGTGATCGGAAGGACAGTAAGAATCCCGGGGAGCTGTTTTTT.

This clone was observed a handful of times. CDR3 nucleotides: TGTGCCAGCAGCGCCTCCGGGGGAGGGGGTGCGCACGAGCAGTACTTC. Translation: CASSASGGGGAHEQYF. This sequence joins TRBV6-2 or TRBV6-3 and TRBJ2-7; D might be TRBD2 (7 bases). V was cut by 6 bases and J by 5 bases, with 23 bases left in between. This CDR3 spans 16 amino acids. CDR1 is MNHEY, CDR2 SVGEGT, per germline.